This TCR beta chain appears in the sequencing data of a study of T cell repertoires in cytomegalovirus infection. Whole-study context: Well-studied HLA-B-restricted epitopes and recently identified HLA-C-restricted epitopes of CMV were both used in the study.

TCRdb itself ran the reads through MiXCR, one entry per CDR3 protein. Among 900,000 to 950,000 distinct CDR3 sequences, roughly 30% were seen once, and the ten largest hold over 10%. This clonotype turned up a few times. Antigen: not known. Study-level findings and limits: The cumulative frequency of public TCR beta families identified carriers of CMV plus the relevant HLA.

The receptor comes from a human donor in good health (CMV status not recorded). Some clones in this sample may be carry-over from other donors' samples. The sequencing used cultured CD8+ T cells from PBMCs, collected from culture after CMV antigen stimulation.

The CDR3 loop reads CASSLATSYGDEQFF. The CDR3 DNA is TGTGCCAGCAGTTTAGCGACTAGCTATGGGGATGAGCAGTTCTTC. V usage is TRBV12-3 or TRBV12-4 and J usage is TRBJ2-1; 7 positions match TRBD2. The CDR3 contains 15 residues. J lost 8 bases, V lost 0 bases, and 7 bases had no gene match.